The entry below describes one TCR beta chain. The antigen is not known. Just one base apart from a much larger clone, this may be a read error. This sample stems from a study of blood T cells in healthy people across ages. The CDR3 sequence is 16 residues long. V was pared by 0 bases and J by 3 bases, with 7 bases of the junction left unmatched. Germline lookup yields CDR1 DFQATT and CDR2 SNEGSKA (reference sequence). Overall study results and limits: Long-lived donors carried more naive CD4+ cells and greater diversity than aged donors.

A sample-barcoded 5' primer and a J-beta primer mix were used in a second PCR of roughly 6 to 11 cycles. In TCRdb, the 5' RACE reads were re-called with MiXCR into one record per CDR3 protein. Among over a million distinct CDR3 sequences listed, more than 35% were seen once. The sequencing input was blood. J is TRBJ2-7 and V is TRBV20-1; 11 positions match TRBD2. This receptor was obtained from a woman aged 55-69 years in good health. The CDR3 DNA reads TGCAGTGCTAGAGATATCGGGACTAGCGGTATCTACGAGCAGTACTTC. Its protein product is CSARDIGTSGIYEQYF.